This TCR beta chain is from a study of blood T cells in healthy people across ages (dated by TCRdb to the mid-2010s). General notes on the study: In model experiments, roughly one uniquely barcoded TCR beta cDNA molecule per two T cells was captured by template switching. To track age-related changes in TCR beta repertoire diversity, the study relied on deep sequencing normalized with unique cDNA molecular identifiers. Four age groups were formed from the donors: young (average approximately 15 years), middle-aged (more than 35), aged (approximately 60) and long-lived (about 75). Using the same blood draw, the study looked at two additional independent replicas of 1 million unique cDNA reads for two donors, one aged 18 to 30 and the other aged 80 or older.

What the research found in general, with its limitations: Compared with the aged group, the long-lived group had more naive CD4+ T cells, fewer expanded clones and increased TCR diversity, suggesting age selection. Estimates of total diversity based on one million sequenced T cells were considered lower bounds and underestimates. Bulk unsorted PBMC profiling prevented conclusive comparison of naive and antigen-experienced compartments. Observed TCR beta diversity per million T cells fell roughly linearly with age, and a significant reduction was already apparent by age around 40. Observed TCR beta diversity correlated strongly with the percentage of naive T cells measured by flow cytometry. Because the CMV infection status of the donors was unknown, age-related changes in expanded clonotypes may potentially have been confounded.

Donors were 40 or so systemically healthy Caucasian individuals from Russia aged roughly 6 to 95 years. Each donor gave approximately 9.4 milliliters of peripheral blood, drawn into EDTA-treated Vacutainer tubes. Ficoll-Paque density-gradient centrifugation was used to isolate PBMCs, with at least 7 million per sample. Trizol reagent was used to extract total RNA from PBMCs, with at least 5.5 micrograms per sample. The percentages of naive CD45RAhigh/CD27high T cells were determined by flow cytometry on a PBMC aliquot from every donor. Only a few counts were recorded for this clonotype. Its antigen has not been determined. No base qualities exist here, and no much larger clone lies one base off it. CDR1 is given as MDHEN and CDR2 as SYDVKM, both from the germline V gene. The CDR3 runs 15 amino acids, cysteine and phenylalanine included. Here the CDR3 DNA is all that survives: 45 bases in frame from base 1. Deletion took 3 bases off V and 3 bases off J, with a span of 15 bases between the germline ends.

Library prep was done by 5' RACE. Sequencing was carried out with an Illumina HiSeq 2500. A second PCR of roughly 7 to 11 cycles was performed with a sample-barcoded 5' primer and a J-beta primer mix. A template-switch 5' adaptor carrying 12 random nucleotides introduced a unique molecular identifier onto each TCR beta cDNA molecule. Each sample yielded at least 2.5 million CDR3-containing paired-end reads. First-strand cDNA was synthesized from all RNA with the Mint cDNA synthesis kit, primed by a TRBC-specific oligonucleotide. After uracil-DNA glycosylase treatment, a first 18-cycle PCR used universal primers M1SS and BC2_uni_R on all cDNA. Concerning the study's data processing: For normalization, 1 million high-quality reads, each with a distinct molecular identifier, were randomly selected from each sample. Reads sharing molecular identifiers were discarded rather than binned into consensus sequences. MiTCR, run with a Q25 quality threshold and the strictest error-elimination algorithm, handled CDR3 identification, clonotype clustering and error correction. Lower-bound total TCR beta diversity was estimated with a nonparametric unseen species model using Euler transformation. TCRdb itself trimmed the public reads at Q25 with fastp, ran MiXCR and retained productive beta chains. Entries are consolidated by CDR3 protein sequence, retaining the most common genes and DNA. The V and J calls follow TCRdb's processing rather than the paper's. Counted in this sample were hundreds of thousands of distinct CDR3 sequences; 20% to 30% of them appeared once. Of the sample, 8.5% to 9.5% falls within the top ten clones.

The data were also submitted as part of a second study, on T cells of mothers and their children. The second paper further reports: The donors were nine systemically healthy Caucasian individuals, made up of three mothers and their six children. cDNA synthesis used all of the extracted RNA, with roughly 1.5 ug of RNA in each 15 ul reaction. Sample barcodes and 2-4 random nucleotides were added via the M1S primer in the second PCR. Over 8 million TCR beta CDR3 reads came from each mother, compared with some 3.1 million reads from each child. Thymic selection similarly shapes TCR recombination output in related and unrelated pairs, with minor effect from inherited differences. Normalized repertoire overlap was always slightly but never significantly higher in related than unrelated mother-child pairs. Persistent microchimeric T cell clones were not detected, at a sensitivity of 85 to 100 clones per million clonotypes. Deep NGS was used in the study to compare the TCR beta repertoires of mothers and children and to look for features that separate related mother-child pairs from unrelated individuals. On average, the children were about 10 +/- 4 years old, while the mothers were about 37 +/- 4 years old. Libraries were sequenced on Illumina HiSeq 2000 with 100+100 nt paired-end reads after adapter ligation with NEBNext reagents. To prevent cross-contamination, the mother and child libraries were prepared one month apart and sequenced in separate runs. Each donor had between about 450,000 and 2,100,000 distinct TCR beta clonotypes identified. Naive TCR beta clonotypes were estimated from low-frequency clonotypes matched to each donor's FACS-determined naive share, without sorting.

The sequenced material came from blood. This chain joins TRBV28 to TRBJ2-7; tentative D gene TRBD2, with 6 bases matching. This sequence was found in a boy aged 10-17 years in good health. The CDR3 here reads CASSLGGGESYEQYF. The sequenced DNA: TGTGCCAGCAGTTTGGGTGGCGGGGAGAGCTACGAGCAGTACTTC.